This T cell receptor beta chain was captured by sequencing in a study of T cell responses to AZD1222 COVID-19 vaccine. Broader study findings: Clonal diversity was possibly underestimated, and the donors were mostly white British, with more females. Of the AZD1222 recipients, only five to seven were seropositive at baseline. After the peak T cell response, and only then, were repertoires sampled.

The repertoire was sequenced with immunoSEQ multiplex PCR; TCRdb's copy has only in-frame clones and lacks some. The profile covers some 200,000 clones, with more than 75% appearing a single time and roughly 0.99% taken by the ten largest. Comments on this clone: Its target is not known.

This sequence originates from an adult in good health. This sample comprised peripheral blood, obtained on day 0 of AZD1222 vaccination.

The CDR3 is CASTRDRKNTGELFF. The CDR3 bases are TGTGCCAGCACAAGGGACAGAAAGAACACCGGGGAGCTGTTTTTT. The chain employs TRBV2 and TRBJ2-2; the match to TRBD1 covers 7 bases. Germline V gene data show CDR1 as SNHLY and CDR2 as FYNNEI. The CDR3 covers 15 residues. With V trimmed by 7 bases and J by 1 base, 6 bases remained unmatched. Complete variable domain (other parts from reference TRBV2 and TRBJ2-2): EPEVTQTPSHQVTQMGQEVILRCVPISNHLYFYWYRQILGQKVEFLVSFYNNEISEKSEIFDDQFSVERPDGSNFTLKIRSTKLEDSAMYFCASTRDRKNTGELFFGEGSRLTVL.